This T cell receptor (beta chain) stems from a study of blood T cells in healthy people across ages. Per germline, CDR1 SNHLY and CDR2 FYNNEI. Germline trimming cut 3 bases from V and 5 bases from J; bases unmatched to any gene: 15. The CDR3 has 17 residues. Using a J-beta primer mix together with a sample-barcoded 5' primer, a second PCR was run for about 7 to 12 cycles. Every single cDNA molecule received a tag from a template-switch adaptor with 12 random nucleotides. A minimum of 3 million CDR3-containing paired-end reads was obtained for each sample. MiXCR was run by TCRdb on the 5' RACE reads, yielding one entry per CDR3 protein. The sample records hundreds of thousands of distinct CDR3 sequences, roughly 44% being singletons. Study-wide results and limits: Unsorted PBMC input precluded a conclusive naive versus antigen-experienced comparison. In older individuals, TCR beta diversity per million T cells was lower, falling roughly linearly with age.

Concerning this clonotype: What it binds is unknown.

The clonotype was recovered from a man aged 55 to 70 in good health. Sample: blood. This chain uses TRBV2 with TRBJ1-2; 7 bases agree with TRBD1. The CDR3 reads CASSDQGSLTGRYGYTF. As DNA, the CDR3 is TGTGCCAGCAGTGATCAGGGGTCCCTGACAGGGCGTTATGGCTACACCTTC. The full variable domain, completed using reference TRBV2 and TRBJ1-2, is EPEVTQTPSHQVTQMGQEVILRCVPISNHLYFYWYRQILGQKVEFLVSFYNNEISEKSEIFDDQFSVERPDGSNFTLKIRSTKLEDSAMYFCASSDQGSLTGRYGYTFGSGTRLTVV.